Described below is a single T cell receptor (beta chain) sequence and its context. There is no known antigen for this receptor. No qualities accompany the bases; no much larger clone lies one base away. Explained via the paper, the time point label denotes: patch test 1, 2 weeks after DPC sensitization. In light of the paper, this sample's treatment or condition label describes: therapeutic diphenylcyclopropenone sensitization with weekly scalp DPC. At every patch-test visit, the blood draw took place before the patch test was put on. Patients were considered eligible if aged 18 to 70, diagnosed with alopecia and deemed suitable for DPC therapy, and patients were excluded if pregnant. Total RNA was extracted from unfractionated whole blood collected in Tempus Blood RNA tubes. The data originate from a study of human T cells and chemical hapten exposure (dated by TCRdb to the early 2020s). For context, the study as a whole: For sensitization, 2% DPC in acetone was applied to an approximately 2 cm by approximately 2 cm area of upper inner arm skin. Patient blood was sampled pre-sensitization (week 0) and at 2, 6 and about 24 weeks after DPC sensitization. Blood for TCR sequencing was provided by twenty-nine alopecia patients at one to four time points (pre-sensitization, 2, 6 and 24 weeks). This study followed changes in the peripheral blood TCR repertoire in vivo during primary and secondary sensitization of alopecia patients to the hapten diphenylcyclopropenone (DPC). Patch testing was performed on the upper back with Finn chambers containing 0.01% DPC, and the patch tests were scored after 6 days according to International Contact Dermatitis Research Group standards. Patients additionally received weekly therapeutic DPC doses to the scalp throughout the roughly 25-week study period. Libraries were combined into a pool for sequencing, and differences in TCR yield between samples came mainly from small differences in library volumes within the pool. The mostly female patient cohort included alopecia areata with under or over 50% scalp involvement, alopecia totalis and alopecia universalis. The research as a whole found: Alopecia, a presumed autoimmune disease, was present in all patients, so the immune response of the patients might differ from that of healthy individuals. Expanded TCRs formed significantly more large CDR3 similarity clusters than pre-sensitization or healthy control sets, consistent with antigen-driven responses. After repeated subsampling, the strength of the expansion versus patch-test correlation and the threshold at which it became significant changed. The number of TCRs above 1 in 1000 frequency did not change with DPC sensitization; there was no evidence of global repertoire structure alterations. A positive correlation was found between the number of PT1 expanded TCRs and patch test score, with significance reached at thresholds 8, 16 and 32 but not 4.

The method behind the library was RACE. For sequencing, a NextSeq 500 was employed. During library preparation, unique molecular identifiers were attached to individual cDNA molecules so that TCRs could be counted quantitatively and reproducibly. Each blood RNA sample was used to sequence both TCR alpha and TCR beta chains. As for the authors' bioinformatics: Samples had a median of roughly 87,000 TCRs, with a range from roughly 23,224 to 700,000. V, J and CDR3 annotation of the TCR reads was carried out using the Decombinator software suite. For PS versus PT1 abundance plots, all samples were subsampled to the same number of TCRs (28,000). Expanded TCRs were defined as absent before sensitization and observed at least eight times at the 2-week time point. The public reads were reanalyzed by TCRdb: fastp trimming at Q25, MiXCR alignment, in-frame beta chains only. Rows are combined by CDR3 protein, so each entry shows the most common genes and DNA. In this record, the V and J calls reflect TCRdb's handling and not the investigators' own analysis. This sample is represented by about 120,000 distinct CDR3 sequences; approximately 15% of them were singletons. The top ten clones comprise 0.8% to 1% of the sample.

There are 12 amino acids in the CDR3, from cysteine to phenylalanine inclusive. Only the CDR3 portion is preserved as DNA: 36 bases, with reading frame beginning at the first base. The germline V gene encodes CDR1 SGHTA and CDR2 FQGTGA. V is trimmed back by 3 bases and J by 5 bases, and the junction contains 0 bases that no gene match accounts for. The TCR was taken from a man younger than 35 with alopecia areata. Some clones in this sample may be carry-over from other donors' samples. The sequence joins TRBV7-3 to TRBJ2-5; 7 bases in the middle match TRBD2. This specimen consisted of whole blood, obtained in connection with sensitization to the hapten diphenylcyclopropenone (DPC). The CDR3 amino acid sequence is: CASSFGGETQYF. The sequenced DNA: TGTGCCAGCAGCTTCGGGGGGGAGACCCAGTACTTC.